The clone carrying this TCR beta chain has just a few counts. Its antigen is not identified. This sample was included in a study of human T cells and chemical hapten exposure. Trimming took 5 bases from V and 0 from J; bases not matched to a gene: 6. The germline V gene encodes CDR1 MNHNY and CDR2 SVGAGI (reference sequence). CDR3 length: 15 residues. TCRdb reprocessed the 5' RACE reads with MiXCR, giving one entry per CDR3 protein. The profile shows some 150,000 distinct CDR3 sequences, roughly 4% of them singletons. Study-wide results and limits: With DPC sensitization, TCRs exceeding 1 in 1000 frequency showed no change.

Unseparated into fractions, whole blood served as the source from which total RNA was extracted. V is TRBV6-6 and J is TRBJ1-2; TRBD1 aligns across 7 bases. This clonotype was obtained from a female donor in good health. Here the CDR3 DNA reads TGTGCCAGCAGTCGACAGGGCCCCTCTAACTATGGCTACACCTTC. As protein: CASSRQGPSNYGYTF.